This entry is about one T cell receptor beta chain. What it binds is unknown. The data originate from a study of neoadjuvant nivolumab and ipilimumab in lung cancer. In the study overall: Nivolumab 3 mg/kg was given days 1, 15 and 29, plus ipilimumab 1 mg/kg day 1 in combination.

The study's findings and limits: Blood richness before therapy tracked richness in tumors resected after neoadjuvant therapy. A small number of samples were TCR sequenced. Compared with tumor-adjacent uninvolved lung, resected tumors showed greater richness and clonality.

Here immunoSEQ multiplex PCR was the method, and the copy in TCRdb shows in-frame clones only, minus some. Of 40,000 to 60,000 clones detected, around 88% appear once; the ten largest clones hold roughly 3.7%. The TCR sequence derives from an adult with non-small cell lung cancer. Some clones in this sample may be carry-over from other donors' samples. Material: blood, obtained before neoadjuvant nivolumab, alone or with ipilimumab.

The CDR3 nucleotides are TGTGCCAGTAGTATAACTCCGGGTGGCACCGGGGAGCTGTTTTTT. Its translation: CASSITPGGTGELFF. The V gene is TRBV19, the J gene TRBJ2-2; no clear D gene. CDR1 is LNHDA, CDR2 SQIVND, per germline (reference sequence). Trimming shortened V by 2 bases and J by 4 bases, and 11 bases separated the two germline ends. The CDR3 sequence is 15 residues long.